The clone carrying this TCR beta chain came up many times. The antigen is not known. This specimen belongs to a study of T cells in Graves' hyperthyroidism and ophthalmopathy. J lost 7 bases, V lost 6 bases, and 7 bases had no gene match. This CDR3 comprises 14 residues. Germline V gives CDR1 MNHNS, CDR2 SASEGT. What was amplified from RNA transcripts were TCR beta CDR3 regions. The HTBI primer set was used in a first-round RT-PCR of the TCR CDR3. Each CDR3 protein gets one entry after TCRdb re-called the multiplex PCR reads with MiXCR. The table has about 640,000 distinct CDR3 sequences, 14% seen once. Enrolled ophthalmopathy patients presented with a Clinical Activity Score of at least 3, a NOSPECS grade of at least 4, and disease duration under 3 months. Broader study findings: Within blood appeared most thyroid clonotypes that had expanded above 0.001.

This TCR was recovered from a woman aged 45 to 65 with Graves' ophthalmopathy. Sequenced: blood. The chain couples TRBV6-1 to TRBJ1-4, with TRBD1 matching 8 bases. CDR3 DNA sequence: TGTGCCAGCAGCAGGACAGGGAATAGTGAAAAACTGTTTTTT. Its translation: CASSRTGNSEKLFF.